These T cell receptor beta chains were read from a single sample in a study of beta chain features in type 1 diabetes. Clones were read by immunoSEQ multiplex PCR, and TCRdb kept only the in-frame ones, dropping some. This sample has about 930,000 clones, with roughly a sixth found just once. Specimen: naive CD4+ T cells from blood. These receptors came from a young woman in good health. Each CDR3 is given with its conserved first and last residue. Each record gives: CDR3 DNA, CDR3 protein, V gene, J gene, D gene, clone size. D genes are given only for firm matches. A row's size may be missing; if present it is once, few, many or a size class.

TGTGCCAGCAGTCCCTCCCCCGTCTCCTACGAGCAGTACTTC	CASSPSPVSYEQYF	TRBV27	TRBJ2-7	NA	few
TGTGCCAGCATCGACAGGGTACCTGGCACAGATACGCAGTATTTT	CASIDRVPGTDTQYF	TRBV7-8	TRBJ2-3	TRBD1	few
TGTGCCAGCAGCTCGGACAGGGGGCACTATGGCTACACCTTC	CASSSDRGHYGYTF	TRBV7-9	TRBJ1-2	TRBD1	few
TGTGCCAGCAGCTTAGCCACTAATCGGGGTGGCGAGCAGTACTTC	CASSLATNRGGEQYF	TRBV7-9	TRBJ2-7	NA	NA
TGTGCCAGCAGCGTAGGTAACAGAGCTCTGAACACCGGGGAGCTGTTTTTT	CASSVGNRALNTGELFF	TRBV9	TRBJ2-2	NA	few
TGTGCCAGCTCCTTAGGGTCCGGACGTAATCAGCCCCAGCATTTT	CASSLGSGRNQPQHF	TRBV28	TRBJ1-5	NA	few
TGTGCCAGTAGTATAGCTGCTAGCGGAAGCAATGAGCAGTTCTTC	CASSIAASGSNEQFF	TRBV19	TRBJ2-1	TRBD2	NA
TGTGCCAGCAGTTACACTCGGGACAGGGTGAATGGCTACACCTTC	CASSYTRDRVNGYTF	TRBV6-6	TRBJ1-2	TRBD1	few
TGTGCCAGCAGCAACAATGAGCAGTTCTTC	CASSNNEQFF	TRBV2	TRBJ2-1	NA	few
TGTGCCACGACTAGCGTGGCCGGCGGGGAGCTGTTTTTT	CATTSVAGGELFF	TRBV10-3	TRBJ2-2	TRBD2	few
TGTGCCAGCAGCCGGGAGAGGTCCTACAATGAGCAGTTCTTC	CASSRERSYNEQFF	TRBV14	TRBJ2-1	NA	many
TGTGCCAGCAGTACCGGGACTAGCGGGAGGGTGTCCTACAATGAGCAGTTCTTC	CASSTGTSGRVSYNEQFF	TRBV11-2	TRBJ2-1	TRBD2	few
TGTGCCAGCAGTACCCGCGGGCGCGGTTCCAATGAGCAGTTCTTC	CASSTRGRGSNEQFF	TRBV28	TRBJ2-1	NA	NA
TGTGCCAGCAGCGTAGATAGCGGGAGTCAGTCCTACGAGCAGTACTTC	CASSVDSGSQSYEQYF	TRBV9	TRBJ2-7	TRBD2	few
TGTGCCAGCAGCTTACTCTCCGTGCGGACCCAAGAGACCCAGTACTTC	CASSLLSVRTQETQYF	TRBV7-2	TRBJ2-5	NA	NA
TGTGCCAGCAGCTTACTAGCGGGAGGGCCGTGGACGCAGTATTTT	CASSLLAGGPWTQYF	TRBV7-3	TRBJ2-3	TRBD2	few
TGTGCCATCAGTGAGTCGTATGGAAACACCATATATTTT	CAISESYGNTIYF	TRBV10-3	TRBJ1-3	NA	few
TGTGCCAGCAGCCCCGCGGGGGGACAGGGGGCTGGTGAGCAGTACTTC	CASSPAGGQGAGEQYF	TRBV25-1	TRBJ2-5	TRBD1	NA
TGTGCCACCAGCACCCAAACTACGACACTGGCCGGGGAGCTGTTTTTT	CATSTQTTTLAGELFF	TRBV15	TRBJ2-2	NA	NA
TGTGCCAGCTCACCGGGGGCTGCGGAGGAGAGGCAGTACTTC	CASSPGAAEERQYF	TRBV18	TRBJ2-7	NA	NA
TGCGCCAGCAGCTTGGGTTTTAGCTCCGCGGGCGCCGGGGAGCTGTTTTTT	CASSLGFSSAGAGELFF	TRBV5-1	TRBJ2-2	NA	NA
TGTGCCAGCAGCTTAGCTGCAGGGTTTGCTGAAAAACTGTTTTTT	CASSLAAGFAEKLFF	TRBV7-9	TRBJ1-4	NA	NA
TGCGCCAGCAGCTTATCGAGCGGGCCATACGAGCAGTACTTC	CASSLSSGPYEQYF	TRBV5-1	TRBJ2-7	NA	few
TGTGCCAGTAGCCGTGGGCTCGCGGGAGGAGGGAACGACGAGCAGTACTTC	CASSRGLAGGGNDEQYF	TRBV19	TRBJ2-7	TRBD2	NA
TGTGCCAGCGGCCAGGGTCGACCCTATAGCAATCAGCCCCAGCATTTT	CASGQGRPYSNQPQHF	TRBV6-6	TRBJ1-5	NA	few
TGTGCCAGCTCACCGAAGACTAGCGGCCGTCTCGAGCAGTACTTC	CASSPKTSGRLEQYF	TRBV18	TRBJ2-7	TRBD2	few
TGTGCCAGCAGTTCGACTAGCGGGGGCCTATACGAGCAGTACTTC	CASSSTSGGLYEQYF	TRBV28	TRBJ2-7	TRBD2	few
TGTGCCAGCAGTACGCAACGGGAAGGATACGAGCAGTACTTC	CASSTQREGYEQYF	TRBV28	TRBJ2-7	NA	few
TGTGCCAGCAGTGCGCTGGTATCTCTCACAGATACGCAGTATTTT	CASSALVSLTDTQYF	TRBV6-6	TRBJ2-3	NA	NA
TGTGCCAGCAGCTTCGGGGGGTGGGGCCACACCGGGGAGCTGTTTTTT	CASSFGGWGHTGELFF	TRBV5-4	TRBJ2-2	TRBD2	NA
TGTGCCAGCTCACCACGGCTAGCGGGAGTTGGAGGGGACAATGAGCAGTTCTTC	CASSPRLAGVGGDNEQFF	TRBV18	TRBJ2-1	TRBD2	few
TGTGCCAGCATGGTGGGAGTATACAATGAGCAGTTCTTC	CASMVGVYNEQFF	TRBV2	TRBJ2-1	NA	few
TGTGCCAGCAGCTTAGAGGGAACGGCGAGTACTCGCGAGCAGTACTTC	CASSLEGTASTREQYF	TRBV11-2	TRBJ2-7	NA	NA
TGTGCCAGCGTGGGGGACCCCTACGAGCAGTACTTC	CASVGDPYEQYF	TRBV6-1	TRBJ2-7	NA	NA
TGTGCCAGCAGCCATCCGGGACTAGCGGTCAATGAGCAGTTCTTC	CASSHPGLAVNEQFF	TRBV9	TRBJ2-1	TRBD2	NA
TGTGCCAGCTCACGGGATATGACCTACGAGCAGTACTTC	CASSRDMTYEQYF	TRBV18	TRBJ2-7	NA	NA
TGCAGCGTTATGGGGGGAGAGGGGTATGAGACCCAGTACTTC	CSVMGGEGYETQYF	TRBV29-1	TRBJ2-5	NA	NA
TGTGCCAGCAGGAATCCGGGACTAGTGTTCACCGGGGAGCTGTTTTTT	CASRNPGLVFTGELFF	TRBV7-2	TRBJ2-2	TRBD2	NA
TGTGCCAGCAGCTCCGGACAGACTGGGGAGACCCAGTACTTC	CASSSGQTGETQYF	TRBV7-2	TRBJ2-5	NA	few
TGCGCCAGCAGTGAGGCCCTGGGGGCAGATACGCAGTATTTT	CASSEALGADTQYF	TRBV10-1	TRBJ2-3	NA	NA
TGTGCCAGCAGCTTGCAGGGGAATGAAAAACTGTTTTTT	CASSLQGNEKLFF	TRBV7-6	TRBJ1-4	NA	NA
TGCGCCAGCAGTGAGCAGCGGGACTCGGGGGAGCAGTACTTC	CASSEQRDSGEQYF	TRBV10-1	TRBJ2-7	TRBD2	few
TGTGCCAGCTCACCACCTAGCAGGGCCGATGAGCAGTTCTTC	CASSPPSRADEQFF	TRBV18	TRBJ2-1	NA	many
TGTGCCACCAGCAGAGTGAATAGCAATCAGCCCCAGCATTTT	CATSRVNSNQPQHF	TRBV15	TRBJ1-5	NA	NA
TGTGCCAGCAGCCTAGCGCCTAGCGGACATCAAGAGACCCAGTACTTC	CASSLAPSGHQETQYF	TRBV5-6	TRBJ2-5	TRBD2	few
TGTGCCAGCAGCTTAGCGTTTCAGCGCCTCACGGGGGCCAACGTCCTGACTTTC	CASSLAFQRLTGANVLTF	TRBV7-2	TRBJ2-6	NA	NA